The rows below give T cell receptor beta chains drawn from one sample of a study of blood T cells in healthy people across ages. TCRdb re-derived calls from the 5' RACE reads in MiXCR, one entry per CDR3 protein. Found here are 550,000 to 750,000 distinct CDR3 sequences, over 20% of them singletons; the top ten hold roughly 3.7%. Sample: blood. The receptors shown here come from a man between 65 and 85 years old in good health. CDR3s include the opening cysteine and the closing phenylalanine or tryptophan. A D gene is named only where the DNA matches it firmly. Rows give clone size only sometimes, using once, few, many, or a class for an expanded clone.

TRBV20-1	-	TRBJ2-7	few	CSARDSQRDPYEQYF	TGCAGTGCTAGAGATAGTCAACGAGACCCATACGAGCAGTACTTC
TRBV5-1	TRBD2	TRBJ2-1	-	CASSLTGGREQFF	TGCGCCAGCAGCTTGACGGGAGGAAGGGAGCAGTTCTTC
TRBV5-1	TRBD1	TRBJ1-4	few	CASRSGQGATNEKLFF	TGCGCCAGCCGCAGCGGACAGGGGGCGACTAATGAAAAACTGTTTTTT
TRBV4-2	TRBD2	TRBJ2-3	few	CASSQGGTSGTSTDTQYF	TGTGCCAGCAGCCAAGGGGGGACTAGCGGAACTAGCACAGATACGCAGTATTTT
TRBV6-5	-	TRBJ2-5	few	CASSRFGWGEAETQYF	TGTGCCAGCAGTCGATTCGGGTGGGGAGAGGCGGAGACCCAGTACTTC
TRBV6-1	-	TRBJ2-5	-	CASRQGAEETQYF	TGTGCCAGCAGACAGGGAGCTGAAGAGACCCAGTACTTC
TRBV4-3	-	TRBJ2-1	once	CASSQEPTGTNHNEQFF	TGCGCCAGCAGCCAAGAGCCTACCGGGACAAACCACAATGAGCAGTTCTTC
TRBV6-2/TRBV6-3	TRBD2	TRBJ2-5	many	CASSTEREGGETQYF	TGTGCCAGCAGTACAGAGCGGGAGGGCGGGGAGACCCAGTACTTC
TRBV12-3/TRBV12-4	TRBD2	TRBJ2-1	many	CASSLDLAGEANYNEQFF	TGTGCCAGCAGTTTAGATCTAGCGGGAGAGGCAAACTACAATGAGCAGTTCTTC
TRBV6-2/TRBV6-3	-	TRBJ2-5	few	CASSYGLYQETQYF	TGTGCCAGCAGTTACGGTCTGTACCAAGAGACCCAGTACTTC
TRBV12-3/TRBV12-4	-	TRBJ1-1	-	CASRRGGANTEAFF	TGTGCCAGCAGAAGGGGGGGTGCGAACACTGAAGCTTTCTTT
TRBV11-2	TRBD1	TRBJ2-4	once	CASSLGRDRGHIQYF	TGTGCCAGCAGCTTAGGCCGGGACAGGGGACACATTCAGTACTTC
TRBV28	-	TRBJ1-5	few	CASSFMDQYNQPQHF	TGTGCCAGCAGTTTTATGGACCAATACAATCAGCCCCAGCATTTT
TRBV5-1	TRBD2	TRBJ2-1	few	CASSPWTSGSHNEQFF	TGCGCCAGCAGCCCCTGGACTAGCGGGAGCCACAATGAGCAGTTCTTC
TRBV28	-	TRBJ2-7	-	CASSGTPNYEQYF	TGTGCCAGCAGCGGGACACCCAACTACGAGCAGTACTTC
TRBV11-2	-	TRBJ2-7	-	CASSRTPGSYEQHF	TGTGCCAGCAGCCGCACCCCGGGCTCCTACGAGCAGCACTTC
TRBV6-1	-	TRBJ1-4	-	CATKTAPGRKNEKLFF	TGTGCCACCAAAACTGCCCCGGGACGGAAGAATGAAAAACTGTTTTTT
TRBV2	TRBD2	TRBJ2-2	-	CASSARLAGGSGELFF	TGTGCCAGCAGTGCGCGACTAGCGGGCGGTTCGGGGGAGCTGTTTTTT
TRBV5-1	-	TRBJ1-3	-	CASSRDNPGKGNTIYF	TGCGCCAGCAGCCGGGATAATCCGGGGAAAGGAAACACCATATATTTT
TRBV5-1	TRBD1	TRBJ1-2	-	CASSLIGARGLANYGYTF	TGCGCCAGCAGCTTGATCGGGGCCAGGGGGCTCGCGAACTATGGCTACACCTTC
TRBV12-3/TRBV12-4	TRBD2	TRBJ2-7	few	CASSLTSGRAGEQYF	TGTGCCAGCAGTTTGACTAGCGGGAGGGCTGGAGAGCAGTACTTC
TRBV6-6	-	TRBJ2-4	-	CASSYSQGGYIQYF	TGTGCCAGCAGTTACTCGCAGGGGGGTTACATTCAGTACTTC
TRBV2	-	TRBJ2-1	-	CASSEGGTYNEQFF	TGTGCCAGCAGTGAAGGGGGAACCTACAATGAGCAGTTCTTC
TRBV5-1	-	TRBJ2-6	many	CASSHYGQTYSGANVLTF	TGCGCCAGCAGCCATTACGGACAGACCTACTCTGGGGCCAACGTCCTGACTTTC
TRBV13	TRBD2	TRBJ2-7	-	CASSSLTSGRTYEQYF	TGTGCCAGCAGCTCCCTCACTAGCGGGAGGACCTACGAGCAGTACTTC
TRBV15	-	TRBJ1-1	-	CATSRAQVAEAFF	TGTGCCACCAGCAGAGCCCAGGTCGCTGAAGCTTTCTTT
TRBV6-1	-	TRBJ1-4	few	CASSPVLPTRGDEKLFF	TGTGCCAGCAGTCCCGTCCTTCCGACAAGGGGCGATGAAAAACTGTTTTTT
TRBV29-1	-	TRBJ1-1	-	CSDTTGSTEAFF	TGCAGCGACACAACAGGGAGCACTGAAGCTTTCTTT
TRBV5-1	-	TRBJ2-5	-	CASSLGGVGKETQYF	TGCGCCAGCAGCTTGGGAGGGGTCGGCAAAGAGACCCAGTACTTC
TRBV19	TRBD1	TRBJ1-4	few	CASSGTGGSTNEKLFF	TGTGCCAGTAGTGGGACAGGAGGCTCAACTAATGAAAAACTGTTTTTT
TRBV28	TRBD1	TRBJ1-2	few	CASNPTGGYGYTF	TGTGCCAGCAACCCGACAGGGGGTTATGGCTACACCTTC
TRBV12-3/TRBV12-4	-	TRBJ2-3	-	CASSLVSRAFGGTDTQYF	TGTGCCAGCAGTTTAGTTTCGCGGGCTTTCGGGGGCACAGATACGCAGTATTTT
TRBV7-2	-	TRBJ1-2	many	CASSPAGTYGYTF	TGTGCCAGCAGCCCCGCAGGGACCTATGGCTACACCTTC
TRBV3-1	-	TRBJ2-1	-	CASSQDRTYNEQFF	TGTGCCAGCAGCCAAGATCGGACGTACAATGAGCAGTTCTTC
TRBV2	TRBD2	TRBJ2-7	-	CASNSGRANEQYF	TGTGCCAGCAATAGCGGGAGGGCAAACGAGCAGTACTTC
TRBV6-6	-	TRBJ1-1	-	CASSYSIRFEAFF	TGTGCCAGCAGTTACTCGATCAGGTTTGAAGCTTTCTTT
TRBV16	TRBD1	TRBJ1-2	few	CASSGQGISGYTF	TGTGCCAGCAGCGGACAGGGGATAAGTGGCTACACCTTC
TRBV2	-	TRBJ2-2	many	CASRGGLATGELFF	TGTGCCAGCAGGGGTGGCCTTGCCACCGGGGAGCTGTTTTTT
TRBV12-3/TRBV12-4	TRBD1	TRBJ2-1	few	CASSPPGTGRNEQFF	TGTGCCAGCAGCCCCCCCGGGACAGGGAGAAATGAGCAGTTCTTC
TRBV4-1	-	TRBJ1-6	few	CASSQDQRQGNSPLHF	TGCGCCAGCAGCCAAGATCAGAGGCAGGGGAATTCACCCCTCCACTTT
TRBV25-1	-	TRBJ2-3	-	CASSSGLGDTQYF	TGTGCCAGCAGTAGCGGCCTGGGGGATACGCAGTATTTT
TRBV6-1	-	TRBJ2-5	few	CASSDGAIVYF	TGTGCCAGCAGTGATGGGGCGATTGTGTACTTC
TRBV20-1	TRBD2	TRBJ2-1	-	CSARAGTSGGEQFF	TGCAGTGCTAGAGCCGGGACTAGCGGCGGTGAGCAGTTCTTC
TRBV10-3	TRBD1	TRBJ1-2	few	CAISETRQGADGYTF	TGTGCCATCAGTGAGACAAGACAGGGGGCGGATGGCTACACCTTC
TRBV9	TRBD2	TRBJ2-1	-	CASSVERDSYNEQFF	TGTGCCAGCAGCGTCGAGCGGGACTCCTACAATGAGCAGTTCTTC
TRBV12-3/TRBV12-4	-	TRBJ2-5	few	CASSSKGETQYF	TGTGCCAGCAGTTCGAAGGGAGAGACCCAGTACTTC
TRBV19	TRBD2	TRBJ2-7	-	CASSSRLAGASEQYF	TGTGCCAGTAGTTCAAGACTAGCGGGTGCTTCCGAGCAGTACTTC
TRBV5-1	TRBD2	TRBJ2-7	-	CASSPGTTAYEQYF	TGCGCCAGCAGCCCGGGGACTACAGCCTACGAGCAGTACTTC
TRBV6-2/TRBV6-3	-	TRBJ2-3	-	CASTAAGFPTDTQYF	TGTGCCAGCACCGCAGCAGGGTTCCCCACAGATACGCAGTATTTT
TRBV29-1	TRBD2	TRBJ2-3	-	CSAGGLAASSTDTQYF	TGCAGCGCCGGAGGACTAGCGGCTTCTAGCACAGATACGCAGTATTTT
TRBV9	-	TRBJ2-3	-	CASSVGWNGPMGDTQYF	TGTGCCAGCAGCGTAGGTTGGAACGGCCCTATGGGAGATACGCAGTATTTT
TRBV28	-	TRBJ2-1	-	CASSFSGLGSYNEQFF	TGTGCCAGCAGTTTTTCGGGACTGGGCTCCTACAATGAGCAGTTCTTC
TRBV7-3	TRBD2	TRBJ2-4	-	CASSLGLADIQYF	TGTGCCAGCAGCTTGGGACTAGCGGACATTCAGTACTTC
TRBV7-2	-	TRBJ1-4	many	CASSPTWTEKGKLFF	TGTGCCAGCAGCCCGACGTGGACAGAGAAAGGAAAACTGTTTTTT
TRBV12-3/TRBV12-4	-	TRBJ1-2	few	CASSYAYGYTF	TGTGCCAGCAGTTACGCGTACGGCTACACCTTC